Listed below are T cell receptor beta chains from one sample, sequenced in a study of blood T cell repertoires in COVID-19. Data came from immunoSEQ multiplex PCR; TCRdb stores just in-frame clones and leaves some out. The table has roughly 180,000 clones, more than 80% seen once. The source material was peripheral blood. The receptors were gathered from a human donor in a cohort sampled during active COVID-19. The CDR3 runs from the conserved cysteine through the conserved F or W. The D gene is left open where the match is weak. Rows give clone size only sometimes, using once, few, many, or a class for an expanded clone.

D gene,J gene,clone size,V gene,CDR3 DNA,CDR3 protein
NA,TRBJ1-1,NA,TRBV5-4,TGTGCCAGCAGCATCCTCCGGGGAGAAGCTTTCTTT,CASSILRGEAFF
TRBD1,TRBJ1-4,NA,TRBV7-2,TGTGCCAGCAGCCTAGGAGAGGGGGCGTCTACTAATGAAAAACTGTTTTTT,CASSLGEGASTNEKLFF
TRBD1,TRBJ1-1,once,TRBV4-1,TGCGCCAGCAGCCTGGGACAGGAGAACACTGAAGCTTTCTTT,CASSLGQENTEAFF
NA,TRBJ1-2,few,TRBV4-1,TGCGCCAGCAGCCAAGGCCAGGTCCGCTATGGCTACACCTTC,CASSQGQVRYGYTF
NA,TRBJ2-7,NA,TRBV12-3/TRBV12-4,TGTGCCAGCAGTTTCGACAGGTCCTACGAGCAGTACTTC,CASSFDRSYEQYF
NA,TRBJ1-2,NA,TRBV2,TGTGCCAGCACCGGAATTTATGGAACGGGGACCTTC,CASTGIYGTGTF
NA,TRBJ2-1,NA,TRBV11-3,TGTGCCAGCAGCTTATACGGGGATTCCTACAATGAGCAGTTCTTC,CASSLYGDSYNEQFF
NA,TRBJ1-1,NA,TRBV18,TGTGCCAGCTCACCCCCCAAGGTAATTAGCGCTGAAGCTTTCTTT,CASSPPKVISAEAFF
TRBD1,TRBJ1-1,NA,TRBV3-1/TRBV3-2,TGTGCCAGCAGCCAACAACAGGGGAGCACTGAAGCTTTCTTT,CASSQQQGSTEAFF
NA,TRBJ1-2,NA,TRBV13,TGTGCCAGCAGCTTTGGTCAGGGGATCAAGGGCTACACCTTC,CASSFGQGIKGYTF
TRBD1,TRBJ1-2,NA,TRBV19,TGTGCCAGTAGCCACGGACAGGGCGGCTATGGCTACACCTTC,CASSHGQGGYGYTF
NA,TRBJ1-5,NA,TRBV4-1,TGCGCCAGCAGCCAAACCAGGGGAAGCAATCAGCCCCAGCATTTT,CASSQTRGSNQPQHF
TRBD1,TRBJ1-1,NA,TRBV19,TGTGCCAGTAGTAAAGGACAGGGGAACACTGAAGCTTTCTTT,CASSKGQGNTEAFF
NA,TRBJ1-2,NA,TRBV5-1,TGCGCCAGCAGCTCTACAGGGAAATTCTATGGCTACACCTTC,CASSSTGKFYGYTF
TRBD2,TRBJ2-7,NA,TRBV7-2,TGTGCCAGCAGCGGTAGCGGGGAGAACGAGCAGTACTTC,CASSGSGENEQYF
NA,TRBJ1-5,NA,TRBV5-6,TGTGCCAGCAGCTTTGAGGGCAATCAGCCCCAGCATTTT,CASSFEGNQPQHF